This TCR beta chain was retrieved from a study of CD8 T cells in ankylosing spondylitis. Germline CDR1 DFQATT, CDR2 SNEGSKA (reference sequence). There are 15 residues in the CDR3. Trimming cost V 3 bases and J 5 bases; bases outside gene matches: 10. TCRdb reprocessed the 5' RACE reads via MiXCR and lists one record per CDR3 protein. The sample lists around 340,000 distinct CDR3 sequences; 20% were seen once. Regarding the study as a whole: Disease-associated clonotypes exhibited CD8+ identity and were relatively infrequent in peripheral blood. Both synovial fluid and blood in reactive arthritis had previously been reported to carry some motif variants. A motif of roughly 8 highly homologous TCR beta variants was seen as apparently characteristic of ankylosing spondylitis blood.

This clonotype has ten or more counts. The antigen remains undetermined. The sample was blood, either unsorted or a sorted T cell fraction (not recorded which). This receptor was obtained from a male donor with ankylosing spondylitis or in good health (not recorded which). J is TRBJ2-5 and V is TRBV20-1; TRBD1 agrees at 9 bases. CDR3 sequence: CSARATTGGWETQYF. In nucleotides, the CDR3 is TGCAGTGCTAGGGCAACTACAGGGGGCTGGGAGACCCAGTACTTC.